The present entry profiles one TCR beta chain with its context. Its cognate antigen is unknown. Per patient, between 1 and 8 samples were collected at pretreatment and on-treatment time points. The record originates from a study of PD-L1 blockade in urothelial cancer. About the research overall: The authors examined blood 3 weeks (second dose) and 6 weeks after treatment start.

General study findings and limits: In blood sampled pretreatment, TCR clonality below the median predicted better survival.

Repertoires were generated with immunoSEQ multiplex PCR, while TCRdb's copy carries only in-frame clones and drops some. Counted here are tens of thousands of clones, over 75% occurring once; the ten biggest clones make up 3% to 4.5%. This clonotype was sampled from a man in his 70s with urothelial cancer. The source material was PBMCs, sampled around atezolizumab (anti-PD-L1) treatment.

CDR3 sequence: CASSLVRAVGNTIYF. In DNA, the CDR3 is TGTGCCAGCAGCTTAGTCAGGGCGGTTGGAAACACCATATATTTT. The genes are TRBV7-2 and TRBJ1-3; D may be TRBD1 (5 bases). This CDR3 contains 15 residues. From germline, CDR1 is SGHTA and CDR2 FQGNSA. V was clipped by 1 base and J by 3 bases, with 10 bases between them.